This T cell receptor (beta chain) was profiled in a study of human T cells and chemical hapten exposure. The overall study: Small discrepancies in pooled library volume mainly accounted for the varying TCR yields per sample.

Time point indicated: healthy volunteer bleed at 2 weeks. Unfractionated whole blood served as the source for total RNA extraction. The CDR3 sequence is 13 residues long. Trimming shortened V by 2 bases and J by 2 bases, and 5 bases separated the two germline ends. The library gave individual cDNA molecules unique molecular identifiers. Original data processing: Samples contained a median of roughly 100,000 TCRs, with a range of roughly 20,000 to 750,000. TCRdb called the RACE reads again in MiXCR, with one record for every CDR3 protein. V and J calls and clone size were set by TCRdb, not the authors. The sample carries about 45,000 distinct CDR3 sequences, roughly 4.2% recorded once. Study findings and constraints: Sensitizing with DPC caused no change in TCRs above 1 in 1000 frequency.

Points on this clonotype: Antigen specificity is unknown.

This sequence was found in a human donor in good health. Some clones in this sample may be carry-over from other donors' samples. The chain uses TRBV12-3 or TRBV12-4 and TRBJ2-3; D ambiguous. The sample comprised whole blood. The CDR3 spells CASSLLDTDTQYF. For the CDR3, the DNA is TGTGCCAGCAGTTTACTAGACACAGATACGCAGTATTTT.